A single sample is the source of the 6 T cell receptor beta chains below, sequenced in a study of blood T cell repertoires in COVID-19. Here immunoSEQ multiplex PCR was the method, and the copy in TCRdb shows in-frame clones only, minus some. The sample holds hundreds of thousands of clones, approximately 87% seen once. The sequenced sample consisted of PBMCs or T cells enriched from blood (not recorded which). The receptors shown here come from a man aged 40-50 years in a cohort exposed to, infected with or recovered from COVID-19 (not recorded which).

This rearrangement joins TRBV3-1 (or the pseudogene TRBV3-2) to TRBJ1-1; 8 positions agree with TRBD1. CDR1 is LGHDT, CDR2 YNNKEL, per germline (reference sequence). The CDR3 contains 17 residues. V was clipped by 4 bases and J by 1 base; unmatched bases: 11. CDR3 in amino acids: CASSLLSQGAGNTEAFF. CDR3 sequence (DNA): TGTGCCAGCAGCCTTCTGAGCCAGGGGGCCGGGAACACTGAAGCTTTCTTT.

This clone was observed many times. The J gene is TRBJ2-2, the V gene TRBV4-2; 12 nucleotides match TRBD1. The CDR3 sequence is 21 residues long. Trimming cost V 0 bases and J 3 bases; bases outside gene matches: 14. CDR1 and CDR2 from the germline V gene are LGHNA and YNFKEQ. CDR3: CASSQDLLGTGGLDDTGELFF. The CDR3 coding sequence is TGTGCCAGCAGCCAAGATCTTTTAGGGACAGGGGGCCTTGATGACACCGGGGAGCTGTTTTTT.

This clone was counted a single time. The V call is TRBV24-1, the J call TRBJ2-1; D might be TRBD2 (5 bases). The germline gives CDR1 KGHDR, CDR2 SFDVKD. CDR3 length: 17 amino acids. V was cut by 7 bases and J by 0 bases, with 18 bases left in between. The DNA of the CDR3 is TGTGCCACCAGCCCCGGGGTCCAAACGGGCTCCTACAATGAGCAGTTCTTC. It specifies CATSPGVQTGSYNEQFF.

The V call is TRBV3-1 (or the pseudogene TRBV3-2), the J call TRBJ1-6; D not certain. The CDR3 contains 13 residues. V was trimmed by 1 base and J by 10 bases, leaving 8 bases between them. Germline assignment: CDR1 LGHDT and CDR2 YNNKEL (reference sequence). CDR3 DNA: TGTGCCAGCAGCCAAGGATCAGGCTCACCCCTCCACTTT. Translating gives CASSQGSGSPLHF.

The chain carries TRBV5-6 and TRBJ1-4, with 9 positions matching TRBD1. Germline CDR1 reads SGHDT; CDR2 reads YYEEEE. The CDR3 has 16 residues. The junction had 10 bases not matched to a gene; V was cut back by 2 bases and J by 8 bases. The CDR3 sequence is CASSFRSGQGWEKLFF. CDR3 in DNA: TGTGCCAGCAGCTTTCGATCGGGACAGGGCTGGGAAAAACTGTTTTTT.

The chain carries TRBV6-5 and TRBJ2-3; tentative D call: TRBD1 (6 bases). Looked up from germline, CDR1 is MNHEY and CDR2 is SVGAGI. V shed 0 bases and J shed 5 bases, with 15 bases lying between them. The CDR3 has 16 amino acids. CDR3 bases: TGTGCCAGCAGTTACTCGAGTACAGGGCCGTTAGATACGCAGTATTTT. Translation gives CASSYSSTGPLDTQYF.